This TCR beta chain was identified during a study of cytomegalovirus exposure and HLA in healthy donors. The V end lost 8 bases, the J end lost 0 bases, and 14 bases lay between the germline ends. CDR1 is MGHDK and CDR2 is SYGVNS in the germline V gene. CDR3 length equals 15 residues. The PCR had 60 Vbeta and 13 Jbeta primers. Libraries were prepared by immunoSEQ multiplex PCR; TCRdb keeps only in-frame clonotypes and omits some of them. The top ten hold 6.5% to 8.5% of the sample, which has about 160,000 clones, 60% to 85% seen once. The genes are TRBV25-1 and TRBJ2-1, with D possibly matching TRBD1 (6 bases). This receptor was taken from a woman aged 40 to 50 in good health and CMV-seropositive. Input material: PBMCs. The CDR3 region is CASEIMDSSYNEQFF. CDR3 bases: TGTGCCAGCGAAATCATGGACAGCTCCTACAATGAGCAGTTCTTC.